This TCR beta chain appears in the sequencing data of a study of shared clonotypes between healthy human individuals. The CDR3 spans 14 residues. Germline CDR1 is SGHNT and CDR2 is YYREEE (reference sequence). The V gene lost 4 bases and the J gene lost 2 bases, with 13 bases spanning the gap. Some clones are missing from TCRdb's copy, which holds only in-frame ones; the method was immunoSEQ multiplex PCR. The data contain hundreds of thousands of clones, roughly 79% of them singletons. The genes are TRBV5-4 and TRBJ2-7; D perhaps matches TRBD1 (6 bases). The sequence derives from a woman aged 40 to 50 in good health. Some clones in this sample may be carry-over from other donors' samples. Sequenced material: PBMCs. CDR3 amino acids: CASSGMDSAYEQYF. The DNA for the CDR3 is TGTGCCAGCAGCGGGATGGACAGTGCCTACGAGCAGTACTTC.